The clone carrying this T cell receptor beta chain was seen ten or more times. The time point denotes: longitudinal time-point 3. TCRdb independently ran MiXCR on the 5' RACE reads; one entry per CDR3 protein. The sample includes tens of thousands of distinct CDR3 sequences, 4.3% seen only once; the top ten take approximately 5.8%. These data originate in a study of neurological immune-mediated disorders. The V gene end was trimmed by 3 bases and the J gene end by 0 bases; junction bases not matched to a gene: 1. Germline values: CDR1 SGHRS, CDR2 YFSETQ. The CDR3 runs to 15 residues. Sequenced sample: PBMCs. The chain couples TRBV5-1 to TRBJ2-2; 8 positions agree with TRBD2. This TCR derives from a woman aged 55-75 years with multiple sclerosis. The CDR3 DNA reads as TGCGCCAGCAGCTATAGCGGGACGAACACCGGGGAGCTGTTTTTT. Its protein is CASSYSGTNTGELFF.